Each of the 20 T cell receptor beta chains below was sequenced from the same sample in a study of CD8 T cells in ankylosing spondylitis. The study, taken as a whole, reports: Ankylosing spondylitis blood appeared to be characterized by a TCR beta motif of roughly eight highly homologous variants.

TCRdb re-called the 5' RACE reads through MiXCR, storing one row per CDR3 protein. The data hold 750,000 to 850,000 distinct CDR3 sequences, with around 11% observed a single time. These receptors have no known antigen. The sample comprised blood, either unsorted or a sorted T cell fraction (not recorded which). These receptors all stem from a male donor with ankylosing spondylitis.

The CDR3 bases are TGTGCCAGCAGCGCCGTCCGGACAGGGGGCTCGATCCCCAAGGCGGAGCAGTACTTC. This codes for CASSAVRTGGSIPKAEQYF. This chain connects TRBV11-2 to TRBJ2-7; 11 bases align to TRBD1. The CDR3 is 19 amino acids. Germline values: CDR1 SGHAT, CDR2 FQNNGV. The J segment lost 7 bases and the V segment lost 5 bases, leaving 22 bases of the junction unmatched. The variable domain in full, with the rest retrieved from reference TRBV11-2 and TRBJ2-7, is EAGVAQSPRYKIIEKRQSVAFWCNPISGHATLYWYQQILGQGPKLLIQFQNNGVVDDSQLPKDRFSAERLKGVDSTLKIQPAKLEDSAVYLCASSAVRTGGSIPKAEQYFGPGTRLTVT.

This clonotype was counted ten times or more. The chain employs TRBV20-1 and TRBJ2-4; 7 bases line up with TRBD2. With 4 bases clipped from V and 13 bases from J, the junction kept 10 bases outside the gene matches. This CDR3 is 12 amino acids long. CDR1 is DFQATT, CDR2 SNEGSKA, per germline (reference sequence). The CDR3 sequence is CSATKRGGPQYF. The CDR3 DNA follows: TGCAGTGCTACAAAGAGGGGAGGGCCCCAGTACTTC.

The chain joins TRBV5-5 to TRBJ2-7; 10 bases fit TRBD2. This CDR3 comprises 15 residues. Germline CDR1 SGHKS, CDR2 YYEKEE (reference sequence). The V segment lost 5 bases and the J segment 3 bases; nucleotides outside the gene matches: 8. CDR3 in DNA: TGTGCCAGCAGTTCCCTAGCGGGGGTCTACTACGAGCAGTACTTC. It translates to CASSSLAGVYYEQYF.

This clonotype was counted a few times. The chain links TRBV5-1 to TRBJ1-3, with a tentative D call TRBD1 (5 bases). The CDR3 runs to 17 residues. V was shortened by 3 bases and J by 8 bases, with 24 bases between the two germline ends. Germline values: CDR1 SGHRS, CDR2 YFSETQ. The CDR3 DNA follows: TGCGCCAGCAGCTCGGGCCCACTCTTCCAGGGTCGATACACCATATATTTT. Amino acids: CASSSGPLFQGRYTIYF.

Ten or more counts support this clonotype. The CDR3 sequence: CASSFLGGEDTQYF. The CDR3 region has the DNA TGTGCCAGCAGCTTTTTAGGGGGAGAAGATACGCAGTATTTT. The V gene is TRBV7-2, the J gene TRBJ2-3; D might be TRBD1 (6 bases). Per the germline V gene, CDR1 is SGHTA and CDR2 is FQGNSA. V was trimmed by 3 bases and J by 5 bases, leaving 12 bases between them. This CDR3 region has 14 residues.

A few counts support this clonotype. The chain joins TRBV20-1 to TRBJ2-7; no clear D. V lost 3 bases to trimming and J lost 6 bases, with 21 bases between them. The germline V gene encodes CDR1 DFQATT and CDR2 SNEGSKA (reference sequence). The CDR3 is 15 amino acids. The DNA of the CDR3 is TGCAGTGCTAGCCGGGTGGTGGACCCCATCGGCGAGCAGTACTTC. This sequence encodes CSASRVVDPIGEQYF.

This clonotype was observed a handful of times. The rearrangement uses TRBV10-3 and TRBJ2-2, with D perhaps TRBD1 (6 bases). Germline assignment: CDR1 ENHRY and CDR2 SYGVKD. This CDR3 is 16 amino acids long. V was pared by 2 bases and J by 4 bases, with 14 bases between. The CDR3 DNA sequence: TGTGCCATCAGTGAGAGGGCAGGGGTACGCACCGGGGAGCTGTTTTTT. Its protein product is CAISERAGVRTGELFF.

There are many counts of this clonotype. This chain links TRBV5-1 with TRBJ2-1; 11 positions agree with TRBD2. Germline V gene lookup returns CDR1 SGHRS and CDR2 YFSETQ. V shed 1 base and J 9 bases; nucleotides not matched to a gene: 6. The CDR3 covers 15 residues. For the CDR3, the DNA is TGCGCCAGCAGCTTGTTGGGACTAGCGGATGGTGAGCAGTTCTTC. Residues: CASSLLGLADGEQFF.

This chain links TRBV11-3 with TRBJ2-3; D not resolved. The CDR3 has 14 amino acids. The V gene's germline CDR1 is SGHNT and CDR2 YENEEA. V lost 5 bases and J lost 0, with 9 bases in between. The CDR3 region has the DNA TGTGCCAGCAGCGTTTCGACTAGCACAGATACGCAGTATTTT. Its translation: CASSVSTSTDTQYF.

This clonotype came up once. A much larger clone sits a single nucleotide away, making a read error possible. This chain links TRBV6-2 or TRBV6-3 with TRBJ1-2; TRBD1 matches at 7 bases. Germline loops: CDR1 MNHEY, CDR2 SVGEGT. This CDR3 has 13 residues. V gave up 1 base and J gave up 7 bases; unmatched junction bases: 3. The CDR3 DNA is TGTGCCAGCAGTTACTTCGGGACAGCTGGCTACACCTTC. Translated, it gives CASSYFGTAGYTF.

This clonotype was found a few times. This chain links TRBV4-3 with TRBJ2-7, with 7 bases aligning to TRBD1. V lost 1 base and J lost 1; bases outside the gene matches: 4. CDR1 is LGHNA, CDR2 YSLEER, per germline. The CDR3 extends over 15 amino acids. DNA of the CDR3: TGCGCCAGCAGCCAAGTACCGGGACAGTCCTACGAGCAGTACTTC. It encodes CASSQVPGQSYEQYF.

The rearrangement links TRBV5-1 to TRBJ1-1, with no clear D. The CDR3 loop spans 15 amino acids. V lost 0 bases to trimming and J lost 4 bases, with 13 bases between them. Per the germline V gene, CDR1 is SGHRS and CDR2 is YFSETQ. Here the CDR3 DNA reads TGCGCCAGCAGCTTGGTGGGGTCGTCGGGCACTGAAGCTTTCTTT. Its protein is CASSLVGSSGTEAFF.

This clonotype was counted between two and nine times. The chain links TRBV20-1 to TRBJ1-5, with unresolved D. This CDR3 contains 15 residues. Germline assignment: CDR1 DFQATT and CDR2 SNEGSKA (reference sequence). Trimming pared 6 bases from V and 2 bases from J, leaving 17 bases between. In nucleotides, the CDR3 is TGCAGTGCGGCGTTTGGACGGCCTGGCAATCAGCCCCAGCATTTT. Translated, it gives CSAAFGRPGNQPQHF.

This clonotype was observed a handful of times. The rearrangement uses TRBV5-1 and TRBJ2-5; D not certain. The CDR3 covers 13 residues. Germline V gene data show CDR1 as SGHRS and CDR2 as YFSETQ. Trimming cost V 7 bases and J 1 base, with 11 bases left between them. The CDR3 region has the DNA TGCGCCAGCCAGTCACAAGCCCAAGAGACCCAGTACTTC. Its protein is CASQSQAQETQYF.

The gene calls are TRBV20-1 and TRBJ1-2, with a weak D call TRBD1 (5 bases). Germline V CDR1 and CDR2: DFQATT, SNEGSKA (reference sequence). V lost 6 bases and J 6 bases, leaving 20 bases between the germline ends. The CDR3 loop spans 14 amino acids. CDR3 sequence (DNA): TGCAGTGCGCCCACCTTACGGGGCCGGGATGGCTACACCTTC. The encoded protein is CSAPTLRGRDGYTF.

This clonotype has more than one count but fewer than ten. V is TRBV20-1 and J is TRBJ2-7; D might be TRBD2 (6 bases). From germline, CDR1 is DFQATT and CDR2 SNEGSKA (reference sequence). CDR3 length equals 14 residues. Between the trimmed V and J ends, which lost 1 base and 0 bases, there was a span of 10 bases. The CDR3 here is CSARVRESSYEQYF. CDR3 DNA: TGCAGTGCTAGAGTCCGGGAGAGCTCCTACGAGCAGTACTTC.

This clonotype was counted many times. The CDR3 loop reads CSVGFGGRSNTEAFF. In nucleotides, the CDR3 is TGCAGCGTAGGATTTGGAGGACGGTCGAACACTGAAGCTTTCTTT. The chain links TRBV29-1 to TRBJ1-1; no reliable D call. V dropped 6 bases and J dropped 1 base, with 18 bases sitting between them. This CDR3 comprises 15 residues. Looked up from germline, CDR1 is SQVTM and CDR2 is ANQGSEA. Combining the CDR3 with reference TRBV29-1 and TRBJ1-1 gives the whole variable domain SAVISQKPSRDICQRGTSLTIQCQVDSQVTMMFWYRQQPGQSLTLIATANQGSEATYESGFVIDKFPISRPNLTFSTLTVSNMSPEDSSIYLCSVGFGGRSNTEAFFGQGTRLTVV.

This clonotype was seen a few times. The V call is TRBV5-5, the J call TRBJ1-3; D may be TRBD1 (5 bases). This CDR3 spans 12 amino acids. Per germline, CDR1 SGHKS and CDR2 YYEKEE (reference sequence). Trimming took off 7 bases at V and 3 bases at J, with 8 bases between the two ends. The CDR3 reads CASARDGNTIYF. The CDR3 DNA is TGTGCCAGCGCCAGGGATGGAAACACCATATATTTT.

J is TRBJ2-1 and V is TRBV24-1; maybe TRBD1 (6 bases). CDR3 length: 16 amino acids. The V gene's germline CDR1 is KGHDR and CDR2 SFDVKD. V was clipped by 3 bases and J by 4 bases, with 15 bases between them. CDR3 bases: TGTGCCACCAGTGATGGCAGGGGAACGGGGTACAATGAGCAGTTCTTC. Its translation: CATSDGRGTGYNEQFF.

This clonotype was seen a few times. The chain recombines TRBV24-1 with TRBJ2-5; no firm D call. The CDR3 is 15 amino acids. Trimming left V 2 bases short and J 2 bases short, with 11 bases between. Germline assignment: CDR1 KGHDR and CDR2 SFDVKD. The CDR3 bases are TGTGCCACCAGTGATTCGGACGGCTTGCAAGAGACCCAGTACTTC. Its protein product is CATSDSDGLQETQYF.